Presented here are 16 T cell receptor beta chains from one specimen sequenced in a study of T cell clonotyping in hematopoietic cell transplantation (dated by TCRdb to the early 2020s). The protocol used for the library was the immunoSEQ multiplex PCR assay. The source is immuneACCESS, and TCRdb retained only in-frame sequences with V and J called. Part of the clones is not carried over; for the studies checked, unresolved V genes explain less than half of this, and the remainder is unexplained. Counted in this sample were roughly 1,800 clones; about 93% of them appeared once. The ten largest clones add up to around 3% of the sample. What the time point label conveys for this sample: recipient sample about 28 days before transplant, after cytoreduction. The material sequenced was peripheral blood mononuclear cells, taken before stem cell transplant. Source of these receptors: a woman aged 45-65 years with acute myeloid leukemia. Some clones in this sample may be carry-over from other donors' samples.

This chain joins TRBV20-1 and TRBJ2-3; D may correspond to TRBD1 or TRBD2 (5 bases each). The CDR3 is 11 amino acids. In germline, CDR1 is DFQATT, CDR2 SNEGSKA (reference sequence). V was trimmed by 3 bases and J by 10 bases, leaving 11 bases between them. The chain's CDR3 is CSARPGPAQYF. DNA for the CDR3: TGCAGTGCTAGGCCGGGACCGGCGCAGTATTTT.

The V gene is TRBV5-8, the J gene TRBJ2-3, with 7 bases identical to TRBD2. Trimming cost V 4 bases and J 6 bases; bases outside gene matches: 20. The CDR3 extends over 18 amino acids. Germline V gene sequence: CDR1 SGHTS, CDR2 YDEGEE. The CDR3 bases are TGTGCCAGCAGCCAAAACGGGGGGAACCGTCTTGAGAGGGATACGCAGTATTTT. This codes for CASSQNGGNRLERDTQYF. Full variable domain (missing parts from reference TRBV5-8 and TRBJ2-3): EAGVTQSPTHLIKTRGQQATLRCSPISGHTSVYWYQQALGLGLQFLLWYDEGEERNRGNFPPRFSGRQFPNYSSELNVNALELEDSALYLCASSQNGGNRLERDTQYFGPGTRLTVL.

The chain uses TRBV4-2 and TRBJ2-7; D call uncertain. This CDR3 comprises 14 residues. CDR1 and CDR2 from the germline V gene are LGHNA and YNFKEQ. V dropped 0 bases and J dropped 2 bases, with 8 bases sitting between them. CDR3 sequence (DNA): TGTGCCAGCAGCCAAGATGAAGGTCCCTACGAGCAGTACTTC. Encoded protein: CASSQDEGPYEQYF.

A word on this clone: The junction shows a germline mismatch at one end, possibly a read error. This chain joins TRBV7-7 and TRBJ2-1, with 9 bases lining up with TRBD1. The CDR3 has 12 residues. Germline CDR1 reads SSHAT; CDR2 reads FNYEAQ (reference sequence). CDR3 sequence: CASSIGQGRQFF. DNA for the CDR3: TGTGCTAGCAGCATTGGACAGGGGCGGCAGTTCTTC.

J is TRBJ2-2 and V is TRBV6-5; no definite D call. Germline V gene lookup returns CDR1 MNHEY and CDR2 SVGAGI. This CDR3 has 15 amino acids. Trimming cost V 4 bases and J 2 bases, with 11 bases left between them. Here the CDR3 reads CASSSRLLNTGELFF. The CDR3 coding sequence is TGTGCCAGCAGTTCCCGGCTCCTCAACACCGGGGAGCTGTTTTTT.

The gene calls are TRBV6-4 and TRBJ1-5; D call uncertain. V was pared by 3 bases and J by 0 bases, with 15 bases between. The germline gives CDR1 MRHNA, CDR2 SNTAGT. The CDR3 has 17 amino acids. CDR3 sequence: CASSDFGKDYSNQPQHF. The CDR3, as DNA: TGTGCCAGCAGTGATTTCGGGAAAGATTATAGCAATCAGCCCCAGCATTTT.

Worth noting for this clone: Since no conserved phenylalanine or tryptophan closes the CDR3, a read error is the likely cause. No DNA is shown, since the ends of the CDR3 on it are uncertain; the CDR3 is the one TCRdb lists. The genes are TRBV29-1 and TRBJ1-2. The germline gives CDR1 SQVTM, CDR2 ANQGSEA. The CDR3 totals 8 residues, both ends included. This CDR3 reads CSPFREVR.

CDR3 sequence: CASSPWSGEIEKLFF. The CDR3 coding sequence is TGTGCCAGCAGCCCATGGTCGGGGGAGATTGAAAAACTGTTTTTT. V and J are TRBV11-1 and TRBJ1-4, with a tentative D call TRBD1 (5 bases). There are 15 residues in the CDR3. Germline V gene data show CDR1 as SGHAT and CDR2 as FQDESV (reference sequence). Between the trimmed V and J ends, which lost 5 bases and 7 bases, there was a span of 17 bases. The variable domain in full, completed from reference TRBV11-1 and TRBJ1-4, reads EAEVAQSPRYKITEKSQAVAFWCDPISGHATLYWYRQILGQGPELLVQFQDESVVDDSQLPKDRFSAERLKGVDSTLKIQPAELGDSAMYLCASSPWSGEIEKLFFGSGTQLSVL.

The V gene is TRBV19, the J gene TRBJ1-2; D is unresolved. V lost 9 bases to trimming and J lost 3 bases, with 11 bases between them. Germline-derived CDR1 and CDR2 are LNHDA and SQIVND (reference sequence). The CDR3 spans 12 residues. The CDR3 DNA reads TGTGCCAGCAGGACCAATGACTATGGCTACACCTTC. Its protein product is CASRTNDYGYTF.

The chain carries TRBV6-9 and TRBJ1-5; 7 bases map to TRBD1. Germline CDR1 is MNHGY and CDR2 is SVAAGI. The V gene end was trimmed by 5 bases and the J gene end by 9 bases; junction bases not matched to a gene: 10. This CDR3 region has 14 residues. The CDR3 coding sequence is TGTGCCAGCAGTCAGCAGGGGGAGGGTGCGCCCCAGCATTTT. Encoded protein: CASSQQGEGAPQHF.

A single count supports this clone. The rearrangement joins TRBV7-2 to TRBJ1-6; weak D call: TRBD1 (5 bases). CDR1 is SGHTA, CDR2 FQGNSA, per germline. The V end lost 0 bases, the J end lost 8 bases, and 11 bases lay between the germline ends. CDR3 length: 15 residues. CDR3 nucleotide sequence: TGTGCCAGCAGCTTAGCCGGACGGGGGGATTCACCCCTCCACTTT. Its protein is CASSLAGRGDSPLHF.

This chain links TRBV5-8 with TRBJ1-1; 8 nucleotides match TRBD1. V trimming: 4 bases; J trimming: 5 bases; junction bases outside the gene matches: 10. CDR1 is SGHTS, CDR2 YDEGEE, per germline. The CDR3 totals 15 residues. The CDR3 nucleotides read TGTGCCAGCAGCAGACGTCAGGGGGCAGGGACTGAAGCTTTCTTT. It encodes CASSRRQGAGTEAFF.

In DNA, the CDR3 is TGTGCCAGCAGTGAAAGGCGGGGCTCTCAAGAGACCCAGTACTTC. Its protein product is CASSERRGSQETQYF. The V call is TRBV2, the J call TRBJ2-5; the D gene is possibly TRBD2 (6 bases). Germline values: CDR1 SNHLY, CDR2 FYNNEI. The CDR3 is made up of 15 amino acids. The V end was cut by 2 bases, the J end by 2 bases, with 12 bases between.

This clone is a singleton in its sample. This sequence joins TRBV4-3 and TRBJ2-1, with D uncertain. V lost 0 bases to trimming and J lost 4 bases, with 16 bases between them. The CDR3 length is 17 residues. CDR1 is LGHNA, CDR2 YSLEER, per germline. The CDR3, as DNA: TGCGCCAGCAGCCAAGATGTCTCAGAAGCCCTGTACAATGAGCAGTTCTTC. This sequence encodes CASSQDVSEALYNEQFF.

This rearrangement joins TRBV7-2 to TRBJ2-5; D unclear. V was cut by 2 bases and J by 4 bases, with 8 bases left in between. From germline, CDR1 is SGHTA and CDR2 FQGNSA. CDR3 length equals 13 residues. The CDR3 region has the DNA TGTGCCAGCAGCTTAAGTCTGGGAGAGACCCAGTACTTC. Protein sequence: CASSLSLGETQYF.

The CDR3 DNA is TGTGCCAGCAGTGACTCGGAGGGTTATGAGCAGTTCTTC. This sequence encodes CASSDSEGYEQFF. The chain has TRBV6-4 and TRBJ2-1; D may be TRBD2 (6 bases). The CDR3 loop spans 13 amino acids. V lost 0 bases and J 8 bases, leaving 8 bases between the germline ends. The germline V gene encodes CDR1 MRHNA and CDR2 SNTAGT.